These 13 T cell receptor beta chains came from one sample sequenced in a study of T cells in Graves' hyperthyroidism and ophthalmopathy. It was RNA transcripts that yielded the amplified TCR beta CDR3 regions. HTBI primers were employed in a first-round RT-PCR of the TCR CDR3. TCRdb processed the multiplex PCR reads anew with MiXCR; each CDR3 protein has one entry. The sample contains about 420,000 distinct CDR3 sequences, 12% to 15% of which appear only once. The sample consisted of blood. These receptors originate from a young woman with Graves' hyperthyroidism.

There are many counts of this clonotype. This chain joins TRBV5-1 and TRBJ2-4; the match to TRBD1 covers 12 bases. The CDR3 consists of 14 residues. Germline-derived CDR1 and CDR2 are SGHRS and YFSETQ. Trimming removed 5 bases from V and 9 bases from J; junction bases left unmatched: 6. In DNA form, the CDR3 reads TGCGCCAGCAGTGTGGGACAGGGGGCTACCATTCAGTACTTC. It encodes CASSVGQGATIQYF.

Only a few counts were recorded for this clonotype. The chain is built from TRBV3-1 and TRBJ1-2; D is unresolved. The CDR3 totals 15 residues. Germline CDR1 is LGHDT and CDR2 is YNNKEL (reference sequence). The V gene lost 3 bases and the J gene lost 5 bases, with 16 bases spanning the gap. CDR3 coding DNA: TGTGCCAGCAGCCAGGCCCCAGGCCTAGGATATGGCTACACCTTC. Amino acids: CASSQAPGLGYGYTF.

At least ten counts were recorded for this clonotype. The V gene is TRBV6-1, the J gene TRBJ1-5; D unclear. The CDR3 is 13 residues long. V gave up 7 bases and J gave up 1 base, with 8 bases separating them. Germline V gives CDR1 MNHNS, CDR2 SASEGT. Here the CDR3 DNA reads TGTGCCAGCACTCTGGGGAGCAATCAGCCCCAGCATTTT. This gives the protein CASTLGSNQPQHF.

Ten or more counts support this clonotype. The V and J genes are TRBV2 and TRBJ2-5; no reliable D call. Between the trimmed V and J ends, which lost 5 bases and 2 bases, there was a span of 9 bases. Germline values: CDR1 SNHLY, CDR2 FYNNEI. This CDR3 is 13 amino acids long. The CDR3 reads CASSSSRQETQYF. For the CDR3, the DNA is TGTGCCAGCAGTTCTAGTCGACAAGAGACCCAGTACTTC. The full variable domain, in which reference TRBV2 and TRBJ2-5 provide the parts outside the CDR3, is EPEVTQTPSHQVTQMGQEVILRCVPISNHLYFYWYRQILGQKVEFLVSFYNNEISEKSEIFDDQFSVERPDGSNFTLKIRSTKLEDSAMYFCASSSSRQETQYFGPGTRLLVL.

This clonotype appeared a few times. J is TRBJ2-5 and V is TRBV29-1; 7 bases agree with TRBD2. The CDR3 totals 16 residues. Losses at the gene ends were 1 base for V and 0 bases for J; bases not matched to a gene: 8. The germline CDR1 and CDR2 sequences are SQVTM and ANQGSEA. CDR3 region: CSVEGEGNWYQETQYF. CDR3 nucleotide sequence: TGCAGCGTTGAAGGGGAGGGAAACTGGTACCAAGAGACCCAGTACTTC.

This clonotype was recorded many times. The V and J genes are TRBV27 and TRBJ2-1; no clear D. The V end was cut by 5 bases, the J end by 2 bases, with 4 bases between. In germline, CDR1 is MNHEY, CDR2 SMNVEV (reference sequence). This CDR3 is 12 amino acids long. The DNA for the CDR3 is TGTGCCAGCAGTAAGGCCTACAATGAGCAGTTCTTC. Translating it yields CASSKAYNEQFF.

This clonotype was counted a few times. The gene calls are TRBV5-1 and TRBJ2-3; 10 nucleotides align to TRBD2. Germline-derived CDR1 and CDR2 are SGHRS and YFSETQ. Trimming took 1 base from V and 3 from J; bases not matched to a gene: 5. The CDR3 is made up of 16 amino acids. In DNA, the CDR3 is TGCGCCAGCAGCTTGAATAGCGGGAGGCGGACAGATACGCAGTATTTT. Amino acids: CASSLNSGRRTDTQYF.

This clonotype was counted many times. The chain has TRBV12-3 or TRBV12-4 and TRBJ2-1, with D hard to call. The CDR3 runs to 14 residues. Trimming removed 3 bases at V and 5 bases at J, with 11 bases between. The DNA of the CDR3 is TGTGCCAGCAGTTTCCGGGTGGAGCACAATGAGCAGTTCTTC. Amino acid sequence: CASSFRVEHNEQFF.

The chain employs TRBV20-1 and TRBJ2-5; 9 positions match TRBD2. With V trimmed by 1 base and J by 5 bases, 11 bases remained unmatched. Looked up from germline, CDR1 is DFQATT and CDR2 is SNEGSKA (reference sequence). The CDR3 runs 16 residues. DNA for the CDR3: TGCAGTGCTAGAGTTAGGGCGGGAGGGCCTGGGGAGACCCAGTACTTC. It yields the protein CSARVRAGGPGETQYF.

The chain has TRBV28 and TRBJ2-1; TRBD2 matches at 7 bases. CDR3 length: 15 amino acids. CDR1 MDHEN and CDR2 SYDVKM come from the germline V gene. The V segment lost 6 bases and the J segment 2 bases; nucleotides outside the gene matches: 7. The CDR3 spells CASSQTSVTYNEQFF. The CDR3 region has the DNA TGTGCCAGCAGCCAAACTAGCGTCACCTACAATGAGCAGTTCTTC.

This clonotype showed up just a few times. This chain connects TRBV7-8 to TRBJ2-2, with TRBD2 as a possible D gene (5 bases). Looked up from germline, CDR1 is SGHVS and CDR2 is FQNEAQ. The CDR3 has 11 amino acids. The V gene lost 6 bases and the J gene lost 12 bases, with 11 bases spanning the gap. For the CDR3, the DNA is TGTGCCAGCAGGGACTCTCAACAGCTGTTTTTT. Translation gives CASRDSQQLFF. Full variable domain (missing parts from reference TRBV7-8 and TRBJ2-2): GAGVSQSPRYKVAKRGQDVALRCDPISGHVSLFWYQQALGQGPEFLTYFQNEAQLDKSGLPSDRFFAERPEGSVSTLKIQRTQQEDSAVYLCASRDSQQLFFGEGSRLTVL.

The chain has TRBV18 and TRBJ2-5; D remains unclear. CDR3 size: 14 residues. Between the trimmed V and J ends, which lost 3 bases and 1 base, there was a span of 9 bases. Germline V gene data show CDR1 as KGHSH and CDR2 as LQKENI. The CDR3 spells CASSPIIIQETQYF. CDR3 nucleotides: TGTGCCAGCTCACCGATTATTATCCAAGAGACCCAGTACTTC.

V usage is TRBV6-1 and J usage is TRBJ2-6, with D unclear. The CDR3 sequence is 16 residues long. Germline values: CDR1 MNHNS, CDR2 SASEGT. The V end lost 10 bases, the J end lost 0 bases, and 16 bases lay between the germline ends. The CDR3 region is CATSGEIFSGANVLTF. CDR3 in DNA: TGTGCCACCTCGGGCGAAATATTCTCTGGGGCCAACGTCCTGACTTTC.